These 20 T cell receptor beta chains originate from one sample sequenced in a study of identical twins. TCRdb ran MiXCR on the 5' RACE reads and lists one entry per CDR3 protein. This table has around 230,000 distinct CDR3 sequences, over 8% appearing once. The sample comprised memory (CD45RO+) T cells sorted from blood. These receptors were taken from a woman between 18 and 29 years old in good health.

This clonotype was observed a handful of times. The CDR3 region is CSAPFGGLQYF. For the CDR3, the DNA is TGCAGTGCTCCTTTTGGAGGTCTTCAGTACTTC. The chain links TRBV20-1 to TRBJ2-4, with TRBD2 as a possible D gene (5 bases). Trimming pared 5 bases from V and 11 bases from J, leaving 13 bases between. The CDR3 spans 11 residues. In germline, CDR1 is DFQATT, CDR2 SNEGSKA (reference sequence).

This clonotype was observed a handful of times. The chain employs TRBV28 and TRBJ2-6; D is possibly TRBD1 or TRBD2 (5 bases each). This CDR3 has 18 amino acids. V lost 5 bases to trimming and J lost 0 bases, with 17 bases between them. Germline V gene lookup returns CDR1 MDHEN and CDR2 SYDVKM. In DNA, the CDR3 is TGTGCCAGCAGTCCTTTACGGGGCTCCTCCTCTGGGGCCAACGTCCTGACTTTC. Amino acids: CASSPLRGSSSGANVLTF.

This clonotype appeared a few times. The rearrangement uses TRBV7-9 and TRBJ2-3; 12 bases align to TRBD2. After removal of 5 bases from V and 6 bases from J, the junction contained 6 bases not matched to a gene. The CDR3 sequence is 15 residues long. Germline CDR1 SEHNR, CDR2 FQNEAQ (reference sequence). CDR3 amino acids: CASSPTSGGRDTQYF. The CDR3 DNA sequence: TGTGCCAGCAGCCCCACTAGCGGGGGGCGCGATACGCAGTATTTT.

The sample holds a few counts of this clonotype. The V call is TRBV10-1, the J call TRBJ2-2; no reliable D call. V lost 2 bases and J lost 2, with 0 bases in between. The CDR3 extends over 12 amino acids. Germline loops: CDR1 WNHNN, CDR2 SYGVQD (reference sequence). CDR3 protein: CASSENTGELFF. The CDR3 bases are TGCGCCAGCAGTGAGAACACCGGGGAGCTGTTTTTT.

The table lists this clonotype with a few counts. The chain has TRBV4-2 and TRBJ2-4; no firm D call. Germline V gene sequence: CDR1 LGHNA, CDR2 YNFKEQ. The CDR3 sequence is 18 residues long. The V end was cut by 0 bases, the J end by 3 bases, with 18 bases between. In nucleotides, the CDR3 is TGTGCCAGCAGCCAAGATGTAGTCCGGTCCTCTAGCAAAAACATTCAGTACTTC. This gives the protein CASSQDVVRSSSKNIQYF.

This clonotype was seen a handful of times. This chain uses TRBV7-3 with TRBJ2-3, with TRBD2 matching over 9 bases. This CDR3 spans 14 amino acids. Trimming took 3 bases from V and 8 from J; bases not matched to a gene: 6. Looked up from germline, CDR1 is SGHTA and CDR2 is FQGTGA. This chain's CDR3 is CASSLGGGEATQYF. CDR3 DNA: TGTGCCAGCAGCTTGGGCGGGGGGGAAGCTACGCAGTATTTT.

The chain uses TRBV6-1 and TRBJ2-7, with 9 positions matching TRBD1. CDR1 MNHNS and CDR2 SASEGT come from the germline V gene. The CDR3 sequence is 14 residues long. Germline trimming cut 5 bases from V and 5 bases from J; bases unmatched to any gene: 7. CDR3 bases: TGTGCCAGCAGTAGAGACAGGGGGTCCGACGAGCAGTACTTC. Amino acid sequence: CASSRDRGSDEQYF.

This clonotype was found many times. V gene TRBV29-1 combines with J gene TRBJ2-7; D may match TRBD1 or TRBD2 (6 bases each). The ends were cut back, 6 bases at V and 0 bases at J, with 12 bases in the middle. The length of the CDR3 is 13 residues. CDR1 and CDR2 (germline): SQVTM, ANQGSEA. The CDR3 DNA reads TGCAGCGTCACGCCGGGGGCCTCCTACGAGCAGTACTTC. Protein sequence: CSVTPGASYEQYF.

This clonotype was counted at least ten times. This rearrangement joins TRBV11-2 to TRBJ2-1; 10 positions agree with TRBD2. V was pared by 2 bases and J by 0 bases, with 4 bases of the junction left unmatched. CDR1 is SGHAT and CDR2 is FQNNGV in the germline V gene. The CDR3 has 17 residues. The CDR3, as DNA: TGTGCCAGCAGCTTAACCCTAGCGGGGGCCTCCTACAATGAGCAGTTCTTC. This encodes CASSLTLAGASYNEQFF.

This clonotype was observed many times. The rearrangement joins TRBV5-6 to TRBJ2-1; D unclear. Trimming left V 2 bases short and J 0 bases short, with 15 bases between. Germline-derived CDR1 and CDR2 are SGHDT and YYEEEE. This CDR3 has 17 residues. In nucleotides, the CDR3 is TGTGCCAGCAGCTTCCCGTCCGTGACTCGCTCCTACAATGAGCAGTTCTTC. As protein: CASSFPSVTRSYNEQFF.

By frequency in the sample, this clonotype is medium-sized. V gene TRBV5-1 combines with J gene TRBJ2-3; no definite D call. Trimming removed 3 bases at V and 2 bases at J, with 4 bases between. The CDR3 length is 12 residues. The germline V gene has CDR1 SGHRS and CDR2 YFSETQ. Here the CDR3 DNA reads TGCGCCAGCAGCTCGGACACAGATACGCAGTATTTT. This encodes CASSSDTDTQYF. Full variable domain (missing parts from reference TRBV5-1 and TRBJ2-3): KAGVTQTPRYLIKTRGQQVTLSCSPISGHRSVSWYQQTPGQGLQFLFEYFSETQRNKGNFPGRFSGRQFSNSRSEMNVSTLELGDSALYLCASSSDTDTQYFGPGTRLTVL.

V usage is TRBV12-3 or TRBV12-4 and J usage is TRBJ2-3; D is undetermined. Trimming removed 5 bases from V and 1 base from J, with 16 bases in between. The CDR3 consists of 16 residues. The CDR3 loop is CASSLDGVGGTDTQYF. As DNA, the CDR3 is TGTGCCAGCAGTCTGGACGGCGTAGGAGGCACAGATACGCAGTATTTT.

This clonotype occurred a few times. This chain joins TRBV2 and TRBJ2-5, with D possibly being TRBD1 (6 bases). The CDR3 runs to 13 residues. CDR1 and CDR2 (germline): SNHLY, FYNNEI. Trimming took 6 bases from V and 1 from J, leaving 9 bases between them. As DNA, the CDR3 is TGTGCCAGCAGCGGGGACACCCAAGAGACCCAGTACTTC. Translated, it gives CASSGDTQETQYF.

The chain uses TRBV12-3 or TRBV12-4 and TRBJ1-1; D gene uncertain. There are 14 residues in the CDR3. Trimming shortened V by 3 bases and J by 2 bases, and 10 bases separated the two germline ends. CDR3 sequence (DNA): TGTGCCAGCAGTTTCGGACGTGTCAACACTGAAGCTTTCTTT. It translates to CASSFGRVNTEAFF.

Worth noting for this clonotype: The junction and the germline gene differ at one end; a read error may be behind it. DNA of the CDR3: TGTGCCAGCAGTGGAGGACGGTGCCCTTTT. Translating gives CASSGGRCPF. The chain joins TRBV2 to TRBJ1-5; D ambiguous. In germline, CDR1 is SNHLY, CDR2 FYNNEI. The CDR3 covers 10 residues.

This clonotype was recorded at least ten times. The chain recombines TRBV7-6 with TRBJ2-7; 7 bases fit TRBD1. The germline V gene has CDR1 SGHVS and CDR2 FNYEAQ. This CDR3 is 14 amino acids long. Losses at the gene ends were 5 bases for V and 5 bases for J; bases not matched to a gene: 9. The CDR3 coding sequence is TGTGCCAGCAGCCTCCAGACAGGGTATGACGAGCAGTACTTC. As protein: CASSLQTGYDEQYF.

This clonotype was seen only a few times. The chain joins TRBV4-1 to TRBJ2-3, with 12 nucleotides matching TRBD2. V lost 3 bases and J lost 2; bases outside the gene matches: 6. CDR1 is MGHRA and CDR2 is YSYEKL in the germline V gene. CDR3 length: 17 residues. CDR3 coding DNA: TGCGCCAGCAGCCACAAGAGGACTAGCGGGGACACAGATACGCAGTATTTT. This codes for CASSHKRTSGDTDTQYF.

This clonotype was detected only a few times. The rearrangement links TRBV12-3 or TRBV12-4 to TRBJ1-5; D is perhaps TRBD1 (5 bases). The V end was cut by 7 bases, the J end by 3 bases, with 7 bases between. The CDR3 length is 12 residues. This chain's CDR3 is CASKQDNQPQHF. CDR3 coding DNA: TGTGCCAGCAAACAGGACAATCAGCCCCAGCATTTT.

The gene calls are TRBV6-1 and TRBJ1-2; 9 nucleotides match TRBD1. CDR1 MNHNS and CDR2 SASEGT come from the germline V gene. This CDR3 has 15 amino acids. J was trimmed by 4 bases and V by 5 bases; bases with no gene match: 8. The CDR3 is CASSPIKTGGYGYTF. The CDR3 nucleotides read TGTGCCAGCAGTCCAATCAAGACAGGGGGCTATGGCTACACCTTC.

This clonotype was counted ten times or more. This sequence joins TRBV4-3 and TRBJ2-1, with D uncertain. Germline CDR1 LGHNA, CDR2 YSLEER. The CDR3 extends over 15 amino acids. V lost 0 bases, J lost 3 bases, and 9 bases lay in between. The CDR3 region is CASSQDWQVYNEQFF. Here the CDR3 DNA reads TGCGCCAGCAGCCAAGACTGGCAGGTCTACAATGAGCAGTTCTTC.